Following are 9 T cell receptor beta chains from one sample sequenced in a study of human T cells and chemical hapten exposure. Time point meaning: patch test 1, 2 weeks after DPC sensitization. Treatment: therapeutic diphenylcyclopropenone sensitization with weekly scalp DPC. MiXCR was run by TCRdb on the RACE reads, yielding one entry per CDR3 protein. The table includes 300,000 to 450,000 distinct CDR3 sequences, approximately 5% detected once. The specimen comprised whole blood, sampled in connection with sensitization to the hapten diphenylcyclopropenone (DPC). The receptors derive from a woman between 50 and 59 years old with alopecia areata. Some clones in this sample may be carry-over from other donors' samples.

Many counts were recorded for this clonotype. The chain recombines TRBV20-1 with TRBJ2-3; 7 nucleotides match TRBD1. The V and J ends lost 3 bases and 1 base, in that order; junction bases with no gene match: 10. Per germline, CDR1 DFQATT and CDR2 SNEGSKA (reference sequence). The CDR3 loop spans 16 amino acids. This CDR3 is CSARRYRGWGTDTQYF. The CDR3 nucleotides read TGCAGTGCTAGGAGATACAGGGGCTGGGGCACAGATACGCAGTATTTT.

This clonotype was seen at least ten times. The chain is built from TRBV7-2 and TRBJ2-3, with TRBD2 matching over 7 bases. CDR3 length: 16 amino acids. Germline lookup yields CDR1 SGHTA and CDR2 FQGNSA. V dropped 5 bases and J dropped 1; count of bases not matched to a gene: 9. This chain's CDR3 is CASSLRGRGGTDTQYF. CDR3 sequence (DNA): TGTGCCAGCAGCCTCAGAGGGAGGGGCGGCACAGATACGCAGTATTTT.

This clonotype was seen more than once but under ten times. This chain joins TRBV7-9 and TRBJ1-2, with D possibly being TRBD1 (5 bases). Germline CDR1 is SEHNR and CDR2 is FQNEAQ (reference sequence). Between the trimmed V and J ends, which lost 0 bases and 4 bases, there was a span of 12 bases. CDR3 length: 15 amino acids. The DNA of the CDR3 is TGTGCCAGCAGCTTAGCGAATGGGGGACTCTATGGCTACACCTTC. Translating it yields CASSLANGGLYGYTF.

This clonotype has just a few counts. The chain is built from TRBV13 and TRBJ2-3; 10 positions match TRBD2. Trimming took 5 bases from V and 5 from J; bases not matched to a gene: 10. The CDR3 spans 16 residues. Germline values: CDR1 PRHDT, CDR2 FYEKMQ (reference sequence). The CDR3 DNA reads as TGTGCCAGCAGCCCCAGGGGACTAGCGTGGGAAGATACGCAGTATTTT. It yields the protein CASSPRGLAWEDTQYF.

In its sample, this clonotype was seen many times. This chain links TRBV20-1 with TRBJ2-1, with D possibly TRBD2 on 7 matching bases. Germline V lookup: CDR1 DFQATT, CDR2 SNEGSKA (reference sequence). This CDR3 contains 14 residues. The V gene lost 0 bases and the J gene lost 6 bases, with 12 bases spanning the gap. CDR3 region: CSARDGGGLNEQFF. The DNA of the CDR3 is TGCAGTGCTAGAGATGGGGGGGGCCTCAATGAGCAGTTCTTC.

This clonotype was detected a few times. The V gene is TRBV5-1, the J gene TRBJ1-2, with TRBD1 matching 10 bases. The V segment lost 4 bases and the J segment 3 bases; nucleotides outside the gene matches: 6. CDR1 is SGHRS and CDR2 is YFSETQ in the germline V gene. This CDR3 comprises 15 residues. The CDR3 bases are TGCGCCAGCAGCGGAGACAGGGGGCGCGACTATGGCTACACCTTC. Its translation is CASSGDRGRDYGYTF.

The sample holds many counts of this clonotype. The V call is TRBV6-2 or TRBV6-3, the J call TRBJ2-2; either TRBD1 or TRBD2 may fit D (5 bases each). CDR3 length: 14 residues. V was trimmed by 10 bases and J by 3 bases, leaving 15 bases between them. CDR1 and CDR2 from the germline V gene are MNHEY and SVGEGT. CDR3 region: CATLTGRYTGELFF. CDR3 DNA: TGTGCCACCCTCACGGGGCGGTACACCGGGGAGCTGTTTTTT.

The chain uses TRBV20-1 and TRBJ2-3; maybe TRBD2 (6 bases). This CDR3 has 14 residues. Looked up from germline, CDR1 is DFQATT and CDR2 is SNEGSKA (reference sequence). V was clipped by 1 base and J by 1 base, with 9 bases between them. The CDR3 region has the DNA TGCAGTGCTAGAGCCAGCGGGCGCACAGATACGCAGTATTTT. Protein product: CSARASGRTDTQYF.

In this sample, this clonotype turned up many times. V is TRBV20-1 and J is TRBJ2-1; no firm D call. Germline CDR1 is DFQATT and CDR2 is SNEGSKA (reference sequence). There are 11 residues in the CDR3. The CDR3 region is CSRAAYNEQFF. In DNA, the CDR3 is TGCAGCAGAGCAGCTTACAATGAGCAGTTCTTC.